This T cell receptor (beta chain) was observed in a study of cytomegalovirus exposure and HLA in healthy donors. The CDR3 extends over 16 amino acids. Trimming at V came to 3 bases and at J to 5 bases, leaving 13 bases not matched to a gene. Per the germline V gene, CDR1 is SGDLS and CDR2 is YYNGEE. The validation cohort, a group of 130 or so subjects, included the donors and was separate from the roughly 700-subject first cohort. Study findings and constraints: According to a later analysis, TCR clusters from the first cohort tended to co-occur in the 90 to 150 validation repertoires. Reportedly, diagnosis of cytomegalovirus status by the classifier showed high specificity and sensitivity.

In regard to this clone: As yet, its antigen is unknown.

Profiled with immunoSEQ multiplex PCR; TCRdb holds only in-frame clones, not every one. Of 220,000 or so clones in the sample, about nine tenths were seen once. This receptor was taken from a woman between 18 and 30 years old in good health and CMV-seropositive. The rearrangement uses TRBV9 and TRBJ2-7; 8 nucleotides line up with TRBD1. Sequenced input: PBMCs. CDR3 sequence reads: CASSDERTGSTHEQYF. The CDR3 bases are TGTGCCAGCAGCGACGAGCGGACAGGGTCTACCCACGAGCAGTACTTC.